This T cell receptor (beta chain) appears in the sequencing data of a study of blood T cell repertoires in COVID-19. Study overall: Sites in the United States, Italy and Spain provided acute and convalescent COVID-19 samples.

Data came from immunoSEQ multiplex PCR; TCRdb stores just in-frame clones and leaves some out. Among 380,000 or so clones listed, 70% to 85% were seen once. Trimming cost V 5 bases and J 6 bases, with 13 bases left between them. CDR1 is SGHTA and CDR2 is FQGNSA in the germline V gene. This CDR3 comprises 13 residues. The chain is built from TRBV7-2 and TRBJ1-1; possible D gene TRBD1, 5 bases. This clonotype was obtained from a human donor with acute or convalescent COVID-19. The donor label of this sample is uncertain. The sequenced sample consisted of peripheral blood. The CDR3 nucleotides are TGTGCCAGCAGCGCAAGGGTCAGGGCTGAAGCTTTCTTT. Its protein is CASSARVRAEAFF.